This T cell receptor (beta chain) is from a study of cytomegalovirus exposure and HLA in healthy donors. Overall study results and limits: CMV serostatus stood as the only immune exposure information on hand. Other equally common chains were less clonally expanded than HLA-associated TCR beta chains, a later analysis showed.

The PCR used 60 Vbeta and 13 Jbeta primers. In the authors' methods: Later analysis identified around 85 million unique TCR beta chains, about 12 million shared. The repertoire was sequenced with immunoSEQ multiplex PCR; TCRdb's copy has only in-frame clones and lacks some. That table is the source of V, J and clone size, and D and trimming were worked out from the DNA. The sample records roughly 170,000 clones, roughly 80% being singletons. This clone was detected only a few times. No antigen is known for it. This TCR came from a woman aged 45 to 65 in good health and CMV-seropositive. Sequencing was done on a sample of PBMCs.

Written as DNA, the CDR3 is TGCGCCAGCAGCTTTACGGGGGGAGCCTACGAGCAGTACTTC. This encodes CASSFTGGAYEQYF. The gene calls are TRBV5-1 and TRBJ2-7, with TRBD2 identical over 7 bases. Unmatched junction bases numbered 4, after V lost 2 bases and J lost 2 bases. The CDR3 spans 14 residues. Per the germline V gene, CDR1 is SGHRS and CDR2 is YFSETQ.